The present entry profiles one TCR beta chain with its context. Its target is not known. This record belongs to a study of T cells in Graves' hyperthyroidism and ophthalmopathy. General study results and limits: Most expanded thyroid clonotypes above 0.001 recurred in blood.

This CDR3 spans 10 amino acids. The V end was cut by 3 bases, the J end by 9 bases, with 8 bases between. Germline CDR1 reads DFQATT; CDR2 reads SNEGSKA (reference sequence). Using RNA transcripts as the source, TCR beta CDR3 regions were amplified. During a first-round RT-PCR of the TCR CDR3, the HTBI primer set was used. TCRdb re-derived calls from the multiplex PCR reads in MiXCR, one entry per CDR3 protein. The data show 750,000 to 950,000 distinct CDR3 sequences, roughly 40% seen once. This receptor was taken from a young man with Graves' hyperthyroidism. The chain carries TRBV20-1 and TRBJ2-5; D is perhaps TRBD1 (5 bases). The sequenced sample consisted of blood. The CDR3, as DNA: TGCAGTGCTAGTGGCAGGGCCCAGTACTTC. Translation: CSASGRAQYF.